What follows are 10 T cell receptor beta chains derived from one specimen sequenced in a study of T-cell reconstitution after alpha-beta-depleted transplantation in children. For TCRbeta, the library was prepared with unique molecular identifiers. Each CDR3 protein is one row after TCRdb ran MiXCR on the PCR reads. The profile covers hundreds of thousands of distinct CDR3 sequences, with more than 20% appearing a single time and approximately 14% taken by the ten largest. The sample consisted of PBMCs, mostly from graft donor cells, taken 360 days after TCRalphabeta/CD19-depleted stem cell transplant. Every receptor here comes from a boy in the first two years of life who had a stem cell transplant for acute myeloid leukemia, so the T cells may come from the graft donor.

This clonotype has a count of ten or more. The gene calls are TRBV20-1 and TRBJ2-5; D is possibly TRBD1 or TRBD2 (6 bases each). Trimming shortened V by 4 bases and J by 2 bases, and 14 bases separated the two germline ends. Per the germline V gene, CDR1 is DFQATT and CDR2 is SNEGSKA (reference sequence). CDR3 size: 14 residues. The CDR3 region is CSATDRGPQETQYF. In DNA form, the CDR3 reads TGCAGTGCTACAGATCGGGGGCCACAAGAGACCCAGTACTTC.

The chain employs TRBV15 and TRBJ1-6; TRBD1 agrees at 11 bases. Germline assignment: CDR1 LNHNV and CDR2 YYDKDF (reference sequence). The CDR3 is 14 amino acids. V trimming: 3 bases; J trimming: 10 bases; junction bases outside the gene matches: 2. The CDR3 spells CATSSRTGGSPLHF. The CDR3 DNA is TGTGCCACCAGCAGTAGGACAGGGGGCTCACCCCTCCACTTT.

This clonotype came up many times. The V and J genes are TRBV28 and TRBJ2-2; maybe TRBD1 (6 bases). The CDR3 runs to 17 residues. The germline V gene encodes CDR1 MDHEN and CDR2 SYDVKM. Trimming left V 5 bases short and J 3 bases short, with 19 bases between. CDR3 protein: CASSTRDNGAHTGELFF. The CDR3 DNA reads TGTGCCAGCAGTACCCGGGACAACGGTGCCCACACCGGGGAGCTGTTTTTT.

This clonotype was picked up a small number of times. The chain links TRBV5-1 to TRBJ1-1; 8 bases are shared with TRBD1. The CDR3 spans 14 residues. The germline V gene has CDR1 SGHRS and CDR2 YFSETQ. Losses at the gene ends were 6 bases for V and 4 bases for J; bases not matched to a gene: 8. The CDR3 region has the DNA TGCGCCAGCAAAAAGGACAGGGTGTTCACTGAAGCTTTCTTT. Translation: CASKKDRVFTEAFF.

This sequence joins TRBV29-1 and TRBJ2-5; tentatively, D is TRBD2 (5 bases). Germline-derived CDR1 and CDR2 are SQVTM and ANQGSEA. Trimming shortened V by 3 bases and J by 5 bases, and 16 bases separated the two germline ends. This CDR3 has 14 amino acids. The CDR3 sequence is CSVDTSRGWETQYF. The DNA of the CDR3 is TGCAGCGTTGACACATCCCGGGGATGGGAGACCCAGTACTTC. The whole variable domain, filled in from reference TRBV29-1 and TRBJ2-5, reads SAVISQKPSRDICQRGTSLTIQCQVDSQVTMMFWYRQQPGQSLTLIATANQGSEATYESGFVIDKFPISRPNLTFSTLTVSNMSPEDSSIYLCSVDTSRGWETQYFGPGTRLLVL.

This clonotype was observed at least ten times. V is TRBV10-3 and J is TRBJ2-1, with D tentatively TRBD1 or TRBD2 (6 bases each). CDR1 is ENHRY and CDR2 is SYGVKD in the germline V gene. This CDR3 has 17 residues. V was trimmed by 0 bases and J by 5 bases, leaving 17 bases between them. CDR3 sequence: CAISESGAGLPNNEQFF. The CDR3 region has the DNA TGTGCCATCAGTGAGTCGGGGGCGGGGCTCCCGAACAATGAGCAGTTCTTC.

This chain links TRBV7-2 with TRBJ2-7; D may correspond to TRBD1 or TRBD2 (6 bases each). Germline V gives CDR1 SGHTA, CDR2 FQGNSA. CDR3 length equals 13 residues. The V and J ends lost 3 bases and 6 bases respectively, with 12 bases between them. CDR3 protein: CASSFGGPGEQYF. The CDR3 DNA is TGTGCCAGCAGCTTTGGGGGGCCGGGCGAGCAGTACTTC.

This clonotype was counted many times. This chain links TRBV6-5 with TRBJ2-6; perhaps D is TRBD1 or TRBD2 (5 bases each). The CDR3 has 15 residues. Germline assignment: CDR1 MNHEY and CDR2 SVGAGI. Trimming took off 4 bases at V and 2 bases at J, with 9 bases between the two ends. CDR3 DNA: TGTGCCAGCAGTTCCCAGGGAGCTGGGGCCAACGTCCTGACTTTC. This encodes CASSSQGAGANVLTF.

V and J are TRBV20-1 and TRBJ1-1, with 7 bases lining up with TRBD1. The CDR3 is made up of 14 amino acids. The germline gives CDR1 DFQATT, CDR2 SNEGSKA (reference sequence). Trimming took 4 bases from V and 1 from J; bases not matched to a gene: 6. The CDR3 here is CSAKGGGSNTEAFF. The CDR3 coding sequence is TGCAGTGCTAAGGGAGGGGGCTCGAACACTGAAGCTTTCTTT.

This clonotype appeared a few times. The V and J genes are TRBV20-1 and TRBJ1-6; D remains ambiguous. CDR3 length: 13 residues. Germline V lookup: CDR1 DFQATT, CDR2 SNEGSKA (reference sequence). Trimming removed 3 bases from V and 7 bases from J, with 10 bases in between. The CDR3 region has the DNA TGCAGTGCTAGCGCCAGAGCGAATTCACCCCTCCACTTT. It translates to CSASARANSPLHF.